Below, one TCR beta chain is given with its context. The sample comes from a study of T-cell memory formation after mild COVID-19. TCRdb recomputed calls from the 5' RACE reads with MiXCR, one row per CDR3 protein. The repertoire holds roughly 51,000 distinct CDR3 sequences, with approximately 7.6% as singletons. Germline loops: CDR1 MNHEY, CDR2 SVGEGT. This CDR3 is built from 15 residues. Trimming took off 8 bases at V and 7 bases at J, with 21 bases between the two ends. The source of this sequence is a man younger than 35 who had mild COVID-19 (a few samples of this study predate the infection). Cell type and time point are not known. Sequencing was carried out using PBMCs or a T cell subset sorted from them (not recorded which). The chain links TRBV6-2 or TRBV6-3 to TRBJ2-1; D may be TRBD1 (8 bases). Written as DNA, the CDR3 is TGTGCCAGCCTGAAACCAGACAGGGGAGGGAATGAGCAGTTCTTC. Translation gives CASLKPDRGGNEQFF.